Following are 20 T cell receptor beta chains from one sample sequenced in a study of blood T cells in healthy people across ages. Next came a second PCR, run for about 7 to 12 cycles, which used a sample-barcoded 5' primer along with a J-beta primer mix. TCRdb re-derived calls from the 5' RACE reads in MiXCR, one entry per CDR3 protein. Of some 640,000 distinct CDR3 sequences in the sample, about half were seen once. The specimen sequenced was blood. The origin of the receptors is a woman aged 60 to 75 in good health.

The chain is built from TRBV7-6 and TRBJ1-2; TRBD1 matches at 8 bases. Germline V lookup: CDR1 SGHVS, CDR2 FNYEAQ. This CDR3 spans 14 amino acids. Trimming at V came to 5 bases and at J to 4 bases, leaving 6 bases not matched to a gene. This CDR3 reads CASSQQGDSYGYTF. The CDR3 DNA follows: TGTGCCAGCAGCCAACAGGGGGACAGCTATGGCTACACCTTC.

This clonotype was seen more than once but under ten times. J is TRBJ2-4 and V is TRBV29-1; 7 nucleotides match TRBD2. CDR3 length equals 13 residues. Germline V gene lookup returns CDR1 SQVTM and CDR2 ANQGSEA. V lost 7 bases, J lost 1 base, and 4 bases stayed unmatched. CDR3 DNA: TGCAGCGCCTCCGGGAGGGCCAAAAACATTCAGTACTTC. Amino acid sequence: CSASGRAKNIQYF. Using reference TRBV29-1 and TRBJ2-4 for the parts outside the CDR3, the full variable domain is SAVISQKPSRDICQRGTSLTIQCQVDSQVTMMFWYRQQPGQSLTLIATANQGSEATYESGFVIDKFPISRPNLTFSTLTVSNMSPEDSSIYLCSASGRAKNIQYFGAGTRLSVL.

This chain links TRBV7-6 with TRBJ2-1, with 8 nucleotides matching TRBD1. The CDR3 is made up of 15 amino acids. V was pared by 5 bases and J by 7 bases, with 10 bases of the junction left unmatched. Looked up from germline, CDR1 is SGHVS and CDR2 is FNYEAQ. In DNA form, the CDR3 reads TGTGCCAGCAGCCCAGGTTACAGGGGGATGAATGAGCAGTTCTTC. This encodes CASSPGYRGMNEQFF.

This clonotype was counted a few times. The rearrangement links TRBV12-3 or TRBV12-4 to TRBJ2-3; D call uncertain. The V end was cut by 4 bases, the J end by 1 base, with 6 bases between. This CDR3 is built from 13 residues. The CDR3 spells CASSSRRTDTQYF. The CDR3 DNA reads as TGTGCCAGCAGTTCGAGGCGCACAGATACGCAGTATTTT.

About this clonotype itself: Being one base from a much bigger clone, this may be a read error. The chain is built from TRBV15 and TRBJ2-7, with D maybe TRBD1 (5 bases). The germline CDR1 and CDR2 sequences are LNHNV and YYDKDF (reference sequence). The CDR3 spans 14 residues. Trimming removed 2 bases at V and 2 bases at J, with 10 bases between. The CDR3 DNA reads TGTGCCACCAGCAGAAGAACAGGTCCCTACGAGCAGTACTTC. This translates into CATSRRTGPYEQYF.

V gene TRBV29-1 combines with J gene TRBJ2-7, with D possibly being TRBD2 (5 bases). The CDR3 extends over 13 amino acids. CDR1 and CDR2 from the germline V gene are SQVTM and ANQGSEA. Trimming cost V 3 bases and J 2 bases, with 11 bases left between them. CDR3 amino acids: CSVEGAAAYEQYF. CDR3 nucleotide sequence: TGCAGCGTTGAGGGAGCGGCAGCCTACGAGCAGTACTTC.

The chain employs TRBV10-3 and TRBJ2-1; possible D gene TRBD1, 6 bases. This CDR3 spans 16 amino acids. Germline-derived CDR1 and CDR2 are ENHRY and SYGVKD. V was clipped by 0 bases and J by 9 bases, with 18 bases between them. The CDR3, as DNA: TGTGCCATCAGTGAGTCCATCCCGGCTGGGGGCAGTGAGCAGTTCTTC. It translates to CAISESIPAGGSEQFF.

This clonotype has a handful of counts. This chain uses TRBV4-3 with TRBJ2-5; the match to TRBD2 covers 11 bases. Germline V gene lookup returns CDR1 LGHNA and CDR2 YSLEER. The length of the CDR3 is 15 residues. The V gene end was trimmed by 5 bases and the J gene end by 2 bases; junction bases not matched to a gene: 4. DNA for the CDR3: TGCGCCAGCAGCTGGACTAGCGGGTCTCAAGAGACCCAGTACTTC. Translated: CASSWTSGSQETQYF.

This chain links TRBV11-3 with TRBJ2-1, with TRBD2 identical over 9 bases. The J call may be in error: the DNA end matches TRBJ2-7 better. Looked up from germline, CDR1 is SGHNT and CDR2 is YENEEA. This CDR3 is 18 amino acids long. CDR3 bases: TGTGCCAGCAGCTTAGACCGTGGACTAGCGCGTAACCTCAATGAGCAGTACTTC. It is translated as CASSLDRGLARNLNEQYF.

This clonotype has a handful of counts. V is TRBV11-2 and J is TRBJ2-5, with 7 nucleotides matching TRBD2. The CDR3 is made up of 14 amino acids. Germline CDR1 is SGHAT and CDR2 is FQNNGV. V was pared by 8 bases and J by 11 bases, with 17 bases of the junction left unmatched. As DNA, the CDR3 is TGTGCCAGCGGTCGGGGGGACCTCTTCTTGGAGCAGTACTTC. Its translation is CASGRGDLFLEQYF.

The J gene is TRBJ2-3, the V gene TRBV7-3; 7 bases agree with TRBD2. The CDR3 loop spans 14 amino acids. Germline trimming cut 3 bases from V and 4 bases from J; bases unmatched to any gene: 4. CDR1 and CDR2 from the germline V gene are SGHTA and FQGTGA. CDR3 residues: CASSFGGGADTQYF. As DNA, the CDR3 is TGTGCCAGCAGCTTTGGGGGGGGGGCAGATACGCAGTATTTT.

The sample holds a few counts of this clonotype. V gene TRBV7-3 combines with J gene TRBJ2-3; possibly TRBD2 for D (6 bases). Trimming cost V 4 bases and J 1 base, with 12 bases left between them. Germline V gene data show CDR1 as SGHTA and CDR2 as FQGTGA. CDR3 length: 15 amino acids. In nucleotides, the CDR3 is TGTGCCAGCAGCTCGACTAGTTTTGGCACAGATACGCAGTATTTT. This translates into CASSSTSFGTDTQYF.

This clonotype came up many times. An end of the junction does not agree with germline; a read error may underlie this. The CDR3 is CASSLEGETQYF. The CDR3 DNA sequence: TGTGCCAGCAGTTTAGAAGGGGAGACCCAGTACTTC. The V and J genes are TRBV5-1 and TRBJ2-5; no definite D call. The CDR3 is 12 residues long. Germline assignment: CDR1 SGHRS and CDR2 YFSETQ. The full variable domain, rest sourced from reference TRBV5-1 and TRBJ2-5, is KAGVTQTPRYLIKTRGQQVTLSCSPISGHRSVSWYQQTPGQGLQFLFEYFSETQRNKGNFPGRFSGRQFSNSRSEMNVSTLELGDSALYLCASSLEGETQYFGPGTRLLVL.

The chain carries TRBV7-9 and TRBJ2-7, with D hard to call. In germline, CDR1 is SEHNR, CDR2 FQNEAQ (reference sequence). V dropped 5 bases and J dropped 3 bases, with 5 bases sitting between them. The CDR3 has 11 residues. The DNA for the CDR3 is TGTGCCAGCAGCGCCTTCTACGAGCAGTACTTC. It is translated as CASSAFYEQYF.

This clonotype came up many times. The chain couples TRBV7-3 to TRBJ2-7, with D hard to call. Trimming took 2 bases from V and 2 from J, leaving 13 bases between them. Germline lookup yields CDR1 SGHTA and CDR2 FQGTGA. The length of the CDR3 is 15 residues. The CDR3 DNA reads as TGTGCCAGCAGCTTACTGGCGGACCCCGCCTACGAGCAGTACTTC. It codes for CASSLLADPAYEQYF.

By proportion, this clonotype is medium-sized. The chain links TRBV11-3 to TRBJ2-6; D unclear. V lost 5 bases and J 1 base, leaving 6 bases between the germline ends. The CDR3 contains 14 residues. Germline values: CDR1 SGHNT, CDR2 YENEEA. The CDR3 loop is CASSPVSGANVLTF. CDR3 nucleotides: TGTGCCAGCAGCCCGGTTTCTGGGGCCAACGTCCTGACTTTC.

The rearrangement links TRBV20-1 to TRBJ2-4; D not resolved. The DNA end is a closer match to TRBJ2-7, so the J assignment may be wrong. Looked up from germline, CDR1 is DFQATT and CDR2 is SNEGSKA (reference sequence). The CDR3 spans 12 residues. The CDR3 region has the DNA TGCAGTGCTAGAGAAGGGAATTACGAGCAGTACTTC. Protein sequence: CSAREGNYEQYF.

The chain employs TRBV7-9 and TRBJ1-5; D is undetermined. Germline CDR1 SEHNR, CDR2 FQNEAQ (reference sequence). The V and J ends lost 8 bases and 0 bases respectively, with 11 bases between them. The CDR3 consists of 14 residues. The CDR3 sequence is CASSSQSSNQPQHF. The CDR3 region has the DNA TGTGCCAGCTCGAGCCAGTCTAGCAATCAGCCCCAGCATTTT.

The count of this clonotype is one. The chain links TRBV20-1 to TRBJ2-1, with 8 bases identical to TRBD2. V gave up 6 bases and J gave up 7 bases; unmatched junction bases: 8. Germline V gene sequence: CDR1 DFQATT, CDR2 SNEGSKA (reference sequence). The CDR3 sequence is 13 residues long. CDR3: CSAPLAGRNEQFF. CDR3 DNA sequence: TGCAGTGCCCCTTTAGCGGGACGAAATGAGCAGTTCTTC.

The rearrangement joins TRBV6-5 to TRBJ1-6, with D possibly TRBD1 on 5 matching bases. Germline values: CDR1 MNHEY, CDR2 SVGAGI. Trimming cost V 0 bases and J 0 bases, with 12 bases left between them. This CDR3 has 18 residues. Written as DNA, the CDR3 is TGTGCCAGCAGTTACTCGACGTCAGGGAGCTCCTATAATTCACCCCTCCACTTT. Protein product: CASSYSTSGSSYNSPLHF.